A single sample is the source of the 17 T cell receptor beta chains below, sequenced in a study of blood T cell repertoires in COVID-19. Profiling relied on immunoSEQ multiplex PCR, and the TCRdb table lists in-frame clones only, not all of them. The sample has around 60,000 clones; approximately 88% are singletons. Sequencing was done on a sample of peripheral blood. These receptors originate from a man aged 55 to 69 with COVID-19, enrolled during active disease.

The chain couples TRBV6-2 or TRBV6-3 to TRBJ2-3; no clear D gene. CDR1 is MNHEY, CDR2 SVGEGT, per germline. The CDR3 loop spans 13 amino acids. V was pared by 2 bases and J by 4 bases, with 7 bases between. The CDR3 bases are TGTGCCAGCAGTTACCCTGTCGCAGATACGCAGTATTTT. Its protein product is CASSYPVADTQYF.

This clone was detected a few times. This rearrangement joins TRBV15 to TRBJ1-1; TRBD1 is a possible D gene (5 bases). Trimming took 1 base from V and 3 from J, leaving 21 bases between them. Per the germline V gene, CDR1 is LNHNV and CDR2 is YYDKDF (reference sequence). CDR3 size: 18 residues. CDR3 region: CATSRALRQFVQDTEAFF. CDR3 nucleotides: TGTGCCACCAGCAGAGCGCTAAGACAGTTTGTCCAGGACACTGAAGCTTTCTTT. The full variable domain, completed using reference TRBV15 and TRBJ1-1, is DAMVIQNPRYQVTQFGKPVTLSCSQTLNHNVMYWYQQKSSQAPKLLFHYYDKDFNNEADTPDNFQSRRPNTSFCFLDIRSPGLGDTAMYLCATSRALRQFVQDTEAFFGQGTRLTVV.

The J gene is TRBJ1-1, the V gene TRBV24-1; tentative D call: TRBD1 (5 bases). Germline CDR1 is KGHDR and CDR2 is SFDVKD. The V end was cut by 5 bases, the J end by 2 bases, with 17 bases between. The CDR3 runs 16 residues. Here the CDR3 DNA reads TGTGCCACCAGTGGTTCCGACGCGGGGGGTAACACTGAAGCTTTCTTT. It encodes CATSGSDAGGNTEAFF.

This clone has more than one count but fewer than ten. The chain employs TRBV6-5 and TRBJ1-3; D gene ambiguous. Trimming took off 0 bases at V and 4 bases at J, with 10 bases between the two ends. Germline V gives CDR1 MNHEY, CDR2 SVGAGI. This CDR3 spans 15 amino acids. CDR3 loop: CASSYSSGLGNTIYF. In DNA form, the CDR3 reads TGTGCCAGCAGTTACTCATCTGGGCTCGGAAACACCATATATTTT.

Here the CDR3 DNA reads TGTGCCAGCAGGTCCGGGACTTCCCGCTCCTACGAGCAGTACTTC. Translated, it gives CASRSGTSRSYEQYF. This rearrangement joins TRBV7-9 to TRBJ2-7, with a tentative D call TRBD2 (6 bases). Trimming shortened V by 6 bases and J by 0 bases, and 15 bases separated the two germline ends. The germline CDR1 and CDR2 sequences are SEHNR and FQNEAQ (reference sequence). This CDR3 has 15 residues. Full variable domain (rest looked up from reference TRBV7-9 and TRBJ2-7): DTGVSQNPRHKITKRGQNVTFRCDPISEHNRLYWYRQTLGQGPEFLTYFQNEAQLEKSRLLSDRFSAERPKGSFSTLEIQRTEQGDSAMYLCASRSGTSRSYEQYFGPGTRLTVT.

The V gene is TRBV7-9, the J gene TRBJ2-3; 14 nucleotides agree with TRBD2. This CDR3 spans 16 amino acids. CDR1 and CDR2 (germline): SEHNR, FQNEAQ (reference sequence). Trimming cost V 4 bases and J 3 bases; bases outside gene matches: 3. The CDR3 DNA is TGTGCCAGCAGCTCGGGACTAGCGGGGGAAACAGATACGCAGTATTTT. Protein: CASSSGLAGETDTQYF.

The CDR3: CASSELYRTGAETQYF. CDR3 sequence (DNA): TGTGCCAGCAGTGAACTCTACAGGACAGGGGCAGAGACCCAGTACTTC. The chain employs TRBV6-1 and TRBJ2-5; 9 bases fit TRBD1. The CDR3 totals 16 residues. V dropped 2 bases and J dropped 4; count of bases not matched to a gene: 8. From germline, CDR1 is MNHNS and CDR2 SASEGT.

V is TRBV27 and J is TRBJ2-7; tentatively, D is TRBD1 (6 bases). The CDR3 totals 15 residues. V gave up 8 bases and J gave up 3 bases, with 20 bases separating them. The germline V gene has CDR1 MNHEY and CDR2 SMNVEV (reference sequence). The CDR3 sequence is CASRLLGGPDYEQYF. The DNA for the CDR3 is TGTGCCAGCCGACTATTAGGGGGACCCGACTACGAGCAGTACTTC.

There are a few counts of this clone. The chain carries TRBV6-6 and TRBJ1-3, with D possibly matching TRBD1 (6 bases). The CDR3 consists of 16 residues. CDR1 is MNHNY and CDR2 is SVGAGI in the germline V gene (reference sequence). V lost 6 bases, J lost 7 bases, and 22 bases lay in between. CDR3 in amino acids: CASSRGGGLTPNTIYF. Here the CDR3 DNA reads TGTGCCAGCAGCCGCGGTGGGGGCCTCACCCCCAACACCATATATTTT.

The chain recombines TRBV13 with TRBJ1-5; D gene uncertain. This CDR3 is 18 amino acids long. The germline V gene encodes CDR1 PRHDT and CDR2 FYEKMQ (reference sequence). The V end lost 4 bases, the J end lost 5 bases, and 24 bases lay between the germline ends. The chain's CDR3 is CASSSGGMSSNGHQPQHF. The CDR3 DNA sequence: TGTGCCAGCAGCTCCGGTGGTATGTCCTCAAATGGGCATCAGCCCCAGCATTTT.

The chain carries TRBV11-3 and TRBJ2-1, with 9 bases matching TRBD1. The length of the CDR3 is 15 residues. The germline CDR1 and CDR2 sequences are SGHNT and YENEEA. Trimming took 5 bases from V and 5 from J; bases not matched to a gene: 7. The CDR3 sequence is CASSLSGQGNNEQFF. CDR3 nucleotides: TGTGCCAGCAGCCTATCGGGACAGGGTAACAATGAGCAGTTCTTC.

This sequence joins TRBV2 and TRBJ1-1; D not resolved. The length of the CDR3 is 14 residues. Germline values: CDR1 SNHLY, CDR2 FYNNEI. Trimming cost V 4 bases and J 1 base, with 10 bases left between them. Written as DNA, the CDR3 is TGTGCCAGCAGTGTGAGAGGTGGGAACACTGAAGCTTTCTTT. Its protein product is CASSVRGGNTEAFF. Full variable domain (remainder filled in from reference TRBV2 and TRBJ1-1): EPEVTQTPSHQVTQMGQEVILRCVPISNHLYFYWYRQILGQKVEFLVSFYNNEISEKSEIFDDQFSVERPDGSNFTLKIRSTKLEDSAMYFCASSVRGGNTEAFFGQGTRLTVV.

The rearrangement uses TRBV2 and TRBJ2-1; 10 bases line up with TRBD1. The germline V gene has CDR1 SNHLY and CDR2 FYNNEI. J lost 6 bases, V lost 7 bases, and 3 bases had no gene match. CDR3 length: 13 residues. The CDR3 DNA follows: TGTGCCAGCAATCGGGACAGGGGCAATGAGCAGTTCTTC. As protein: CASNRDRGNEQFF.

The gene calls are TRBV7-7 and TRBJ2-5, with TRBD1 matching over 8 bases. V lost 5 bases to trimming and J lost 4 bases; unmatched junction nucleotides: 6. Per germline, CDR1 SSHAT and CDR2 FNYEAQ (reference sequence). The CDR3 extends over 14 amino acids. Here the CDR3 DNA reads TGTGCCAGCAGCCGCGGACAGGGACTAGAGACCCAGTACTTC. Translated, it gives CASSRGQGLETQYF.

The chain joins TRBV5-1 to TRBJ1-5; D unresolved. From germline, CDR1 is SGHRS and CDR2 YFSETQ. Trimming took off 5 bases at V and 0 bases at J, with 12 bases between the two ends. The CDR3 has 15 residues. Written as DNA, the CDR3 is TGCGCCAGCAGTATTGAGGGATCTAGCAATCAGCCCCAGCATTTT. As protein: CASSIEGSSNQPQHF.

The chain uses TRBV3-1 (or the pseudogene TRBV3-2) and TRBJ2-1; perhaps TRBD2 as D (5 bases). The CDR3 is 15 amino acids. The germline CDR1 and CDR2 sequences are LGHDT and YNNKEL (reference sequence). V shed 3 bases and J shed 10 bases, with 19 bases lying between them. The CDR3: CASSQDVGLVGEQFF. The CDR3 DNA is TGTGCCAGCAGCCAGGATGTAGGACTGGTCGGGGAGCAGTTCTTC.

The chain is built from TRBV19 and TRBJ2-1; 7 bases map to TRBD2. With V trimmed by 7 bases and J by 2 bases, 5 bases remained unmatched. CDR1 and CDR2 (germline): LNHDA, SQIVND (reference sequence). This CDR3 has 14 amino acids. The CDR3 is CASTPGLPYNEQFF. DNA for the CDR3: TGTGCCAGTACTCCGGGACTACCCTACAATGAGCAGTTCTTC.